The present TCR beta chain was sequenced within a study of blood T cell repertoires in COVID-19. The CDR3 extends over 15 amino acids. Deletions cut 5 bases from V and 3 bases from J, with 13 bases between. CDR1 is KGHSH, CDR2 LQKENI, per germline. This clone was counted a few times. Authors' data handling: Reference gene primer amplification in the assay estimated nucleated cell counts. Data came from immunoSEQ multiplex PCR; TCRdb stores just in-frame clones and leaves some out. Clone size and the V and J calls come from that table; the DNA yielded D and trimming. The table includes approximately 280,000 clones, around 88% detected once. Among Cohort 3 donors, those recovered had two negative PCRs, clearance, or symptom resolution.

Sequencing was done on a sample of PBMCs or T cells enriched from blood (not recorded which). This receptor was obtained from a woman aged 40 to 50 who had recovered from COVID-19. The J gene is TRBJ1-4, the V gene TRBV18; no firm D call. The CDR3 loop is CASSTYSVANEKLFF. The CDR3 region has the DNA TGTGCCAGCTCAACTTACAGTGTCGCTAATGAAAAACTGTTTTTT.